Below are 14 T cell receptor beta chains sequenced from a single sample in a study of cytomegalovirus exposure and HLA in healthy donors. Repertoires were generated with immunoSEQ multiplex PCR, while TCRdb's copy carries only in-frame clones and drops some. The table lists tens of thousands of clones, approximately 95% of them singletons. The specimen sequenced was PBMCs. These receptor sequences come from a woman aged 18-29 years in good health and CMV-seronegative.

This sequence joins TRBV7-9 and TRBJ1-1; TRBD1 is a possible D gene (5 bases). The CDR3 sequence is 13 residues long. CDR1 SEHNR and CDR2 FQNEAQ come from the germline V gene (reference sequence). Trimming left V 6 bases short and J 4 bases short, with 12 bases between. CDR3 coding DNA: TGTGCCAGCAGACCGGACACCGGCACTGAAGCTTTCTTT. Residues: CASRPDTGTEAFF.

This clone was seen only a few times. The rearrangement uses TRBV30 and TRBJ2-1; D perhaps matches TRBD2 (5 bases). The germline V gene has CDR1 GTSNPN and CDR2 SVGIG (reference sequence). Trimming cost V 1 base and J 6 bases, with 7 bases left between them. The CDR3 extends over 12 amino acids. In nucleotides, the CDR3 is TGTGCCTGGAGTGGACTACCCAATGAGCAGTTCTTC. Translation: CAWSGLPNEQFF.

CDR3 sequence reads: CASSEAAGQGNTEAFF. CDR3 in DNA: TGTGCCAGCAGTGAAGCGGCGGGACAGGGGAACACTGAAGCTTTCTTT. The chain joins TRBV6-1 to TRBJ1-1, with 9 bases matching TRBD1. CDR3 length equals 16 residues. CDR1 and CDR2 from the germline V gene are MNHNS and SASEGT. Trimming removed 0 bases from V and 1 base from J; junction bases left unmatched: 3.

This clone was detected only once. CDR3 sequence reads: CASSEGLTTDTQYF. CDR3 DNA: TGTGCCAGCAGTGAGGGACTGACGACAGATACGCAGTATTTT. The chain couples TRBV6-4 to TRBJ2-3; D is possibly TRBD2 (6 bases). The CDR3 covers 14 residues. Germline V gene data show CDR1 as MRHNA and CDR2 as SNTAGT. V was shortened by 3 bases and J by 3 bases, with 10 bases between the two germline ends.

V gene TRBV29-1 combines with J gene TRBJ2-7; D is perhaps TRBD1 (5 bases). CDR3 length: 12 amino acids. Between the trimmed V and J ends, which lost 4 bases and 4 bases, there was a span of 11 bases. Germline V gives CDR1 SQVTM, CDR2 ANQGSEA. The CDR3: CSVAQGMYEQYF. CDR3 nucleotide sequence: TGCAGCGTTGCCCAGGGAATGTACGAGCAGTACTTC.

The V call is TRBV7-2, the J call TRBJ1-2; no reliable D call. The CDR3 sequence is 13 residues long. The germline V gene encodes CDR1 SGHTA and CDR2 FQGNSA. V was trimmed by 3 bases and J by 8 bases, leaving 13 bases between them. The CDR3 DNA reads as TGTGCCAGCAGCTTGCAATACGGCGGCGGCTACACCTTC. Its translation: CASSLQYGGGYTF.

The rearrangement joins TRBV6-1 to TRBJ1-1; D is ambiguous. V shed 3 bases and J shed 7 bases, with 18 bases lying between them. The CDR3 runs to 15 residues. Germline V CDR1 and CDR2: MNHNS, SASEGT. This chain's CDR3 is CASSDFPSRLNEAFF. The CDR3 DNA sequence: TGTGCCAGCAGTGATTTTCCGTCGAGGTTAAATGAAGCTTTCTTT.

This chain connects TRBV5-4 to TRBJ1-6; D is unclear. V was cut by 0 bases and J by 7 bases, with 14 bases left in between. The CDR3 contains 16 residues. Germline V gene lookup returns CDR1 SGHNT and CDR2 YYREEE (reference sequence). The CDR3 DNA reads as TGTGCCAGCAGCTTGGTACGGGGAGCGGTGAATTCACCCCTCCACTTT. It specifies CASSLVRGAVNSPLHF. The full variable domain, with the rest looked up from reference TRBV5-4 and TRBJ1-6, is ETGVTQSPTHLIKTRGQQVTLRCSSQSGHNTVSWYQQALGQGPQFIFQYYREEENGRGNFPPRFSGLQFPNYSSELNVNALELDDSALYLCASSLVRGAVNSPLHFGNGTRLTVT.

This clone came up a few times. This sequence joins TRBV5-4 and TRBJ1-2; D is unresolved. There are 15 residues in the CDR3. CDR1 and CDR2 (germline): SGHNT, YYREEE (reference sequence). V was pared by 2 bases and J by 3 bases, with 14 bases between. Written as DNA, the CDR3 is TGTGCCAGCAGCTTAGGAACAGTCGGCCACTATGGCTACACCTTC. Its protein is CASSLGTVGHYGYTF.

The CDR3 bases are TGTGCCAGCAGCTTATTTGAGTTTGGAGGTAACTATGGCTACACCTTC. As protein: CASSLFEFGGNYGYTF. The chain couples TRBV13 to TRBJ1-2; D ambiguous. CDR1 and CDR2 (germline): PRHDT, FYEKMQ (reference sequence). Trimming pared 2 bases from V and 1 base from J, leaving 14 bases between. CDR3 size: 16 residues.

V is TRBV30 and J is TRBJ1-1; 8 bases are a match to TRBD1. CDR3 length: 12 residues. J gave up 5 bases and V 3 bases, and 2 bases lay outside the gene matches. The germline V gene encodes CDR1 GTSNPN and CDR2 SVGIG (reference sequence). This CDR3 reads CAWRDRVTEAFF. The CDR3 nucleotides read TGTGCCTGGAGGGACAGGGTGACTGAAGCTTTCTTT.

V gene TRBV19 combines with J gene TRBJ1-3; D might be TRBD1 (5 bases). Germline CDR1 reads LNHDA; CDR2 reads SQIVND (reference sequence). V was trimmed by 3 bases and J by 4 bases, leaving 13 bases between them. This CDR3 contains 15 residues. The CDR3 protein is CASSIGRGSGNTIYF. The CDR3 nucleotides are TGTGCCAGTAGTATCGGTCGGGGGTCAGGAAACACCATATATTTT.

The rearrangement uses TRBV2 and TRBJ2-3; TRBD2 matches 13 bases. The CDR3 has 16 amino acids. In germline, CDR1 is SNHLY, CDR2 FYNNEI. With V trimmed by 6 bases and J by 4 bases, 7 bases remained unmatched. CDR3 residues: CASRRLAGGAADTQYF. Written as DNA, the CDR3 is TGTGCCAGCAGGCGACTAGCGGGAGGTGCGGCAGATACGCAGTATTTT.

The rearrangement joins TRBV7-2 to TRBJ2-1; 12 nucleotides agree with TRBD2. Germline trimming cut 5 bases from V and 8 bases from J; bases unmatched to any gene: 10. The V gene's germline CDR1 is SGHTA and CDR2 FQGNSA. The CDR3 runs 16 residues. The CDR3: CASSLSTSGRLDEQFF. In DNA, the CDR3 is TGTGCCAGCAGCCTCTCGACTAGCGGGAGACTCGATGAGCAGTTCTTC.